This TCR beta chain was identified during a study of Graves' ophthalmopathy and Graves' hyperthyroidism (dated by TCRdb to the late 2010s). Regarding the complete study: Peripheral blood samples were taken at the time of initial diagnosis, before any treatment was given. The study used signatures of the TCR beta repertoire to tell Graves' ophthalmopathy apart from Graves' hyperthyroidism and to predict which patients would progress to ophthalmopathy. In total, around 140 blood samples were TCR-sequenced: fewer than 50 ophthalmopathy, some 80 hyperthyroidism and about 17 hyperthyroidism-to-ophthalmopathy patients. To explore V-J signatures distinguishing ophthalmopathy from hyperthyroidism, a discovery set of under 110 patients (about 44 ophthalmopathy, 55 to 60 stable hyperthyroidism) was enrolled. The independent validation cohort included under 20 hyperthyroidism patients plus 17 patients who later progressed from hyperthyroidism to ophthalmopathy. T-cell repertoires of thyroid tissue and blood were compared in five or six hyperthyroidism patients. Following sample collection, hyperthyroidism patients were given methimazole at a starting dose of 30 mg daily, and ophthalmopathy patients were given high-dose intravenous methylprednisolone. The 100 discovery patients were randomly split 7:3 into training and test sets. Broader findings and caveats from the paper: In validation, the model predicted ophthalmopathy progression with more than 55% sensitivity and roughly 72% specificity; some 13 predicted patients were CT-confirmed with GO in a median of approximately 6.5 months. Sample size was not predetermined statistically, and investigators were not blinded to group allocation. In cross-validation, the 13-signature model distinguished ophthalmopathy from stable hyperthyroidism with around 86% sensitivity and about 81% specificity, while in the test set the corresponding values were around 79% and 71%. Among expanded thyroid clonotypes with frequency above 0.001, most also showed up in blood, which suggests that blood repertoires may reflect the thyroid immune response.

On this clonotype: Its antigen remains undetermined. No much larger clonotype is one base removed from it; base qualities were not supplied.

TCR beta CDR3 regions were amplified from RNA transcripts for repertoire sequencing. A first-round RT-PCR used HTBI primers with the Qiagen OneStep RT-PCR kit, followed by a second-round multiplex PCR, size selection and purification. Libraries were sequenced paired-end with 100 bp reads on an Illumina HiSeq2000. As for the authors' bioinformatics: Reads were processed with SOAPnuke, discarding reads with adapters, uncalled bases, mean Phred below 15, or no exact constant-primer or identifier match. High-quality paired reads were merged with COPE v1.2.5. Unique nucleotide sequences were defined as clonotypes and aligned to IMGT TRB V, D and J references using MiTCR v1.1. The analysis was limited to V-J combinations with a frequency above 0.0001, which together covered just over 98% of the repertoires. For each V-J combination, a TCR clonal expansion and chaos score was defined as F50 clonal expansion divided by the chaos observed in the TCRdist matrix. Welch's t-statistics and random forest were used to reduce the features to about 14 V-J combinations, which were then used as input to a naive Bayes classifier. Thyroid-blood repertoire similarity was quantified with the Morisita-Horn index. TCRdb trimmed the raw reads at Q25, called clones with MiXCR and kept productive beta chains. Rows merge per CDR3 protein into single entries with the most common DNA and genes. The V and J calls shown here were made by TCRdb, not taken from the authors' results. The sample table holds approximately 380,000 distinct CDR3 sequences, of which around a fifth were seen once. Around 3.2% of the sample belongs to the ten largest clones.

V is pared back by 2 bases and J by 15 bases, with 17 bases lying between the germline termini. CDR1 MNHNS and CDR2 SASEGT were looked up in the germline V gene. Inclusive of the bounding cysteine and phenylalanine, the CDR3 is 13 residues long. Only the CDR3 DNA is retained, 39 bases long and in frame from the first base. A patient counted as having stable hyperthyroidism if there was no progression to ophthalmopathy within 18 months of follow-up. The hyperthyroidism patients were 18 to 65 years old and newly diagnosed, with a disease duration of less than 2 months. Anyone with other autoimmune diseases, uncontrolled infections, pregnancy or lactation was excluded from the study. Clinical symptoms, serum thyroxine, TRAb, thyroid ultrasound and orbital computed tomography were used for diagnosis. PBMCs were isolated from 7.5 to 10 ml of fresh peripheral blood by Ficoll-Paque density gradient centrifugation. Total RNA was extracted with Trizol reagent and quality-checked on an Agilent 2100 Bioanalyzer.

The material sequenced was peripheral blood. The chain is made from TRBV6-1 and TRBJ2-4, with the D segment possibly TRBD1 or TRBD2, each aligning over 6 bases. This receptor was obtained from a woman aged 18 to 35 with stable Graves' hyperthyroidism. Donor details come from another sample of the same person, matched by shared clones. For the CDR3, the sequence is CASSEIPGAPSYF. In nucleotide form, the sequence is TGTGCCAGCAGTGAAATACCGGGGGCCCCCTCGTACTTC.